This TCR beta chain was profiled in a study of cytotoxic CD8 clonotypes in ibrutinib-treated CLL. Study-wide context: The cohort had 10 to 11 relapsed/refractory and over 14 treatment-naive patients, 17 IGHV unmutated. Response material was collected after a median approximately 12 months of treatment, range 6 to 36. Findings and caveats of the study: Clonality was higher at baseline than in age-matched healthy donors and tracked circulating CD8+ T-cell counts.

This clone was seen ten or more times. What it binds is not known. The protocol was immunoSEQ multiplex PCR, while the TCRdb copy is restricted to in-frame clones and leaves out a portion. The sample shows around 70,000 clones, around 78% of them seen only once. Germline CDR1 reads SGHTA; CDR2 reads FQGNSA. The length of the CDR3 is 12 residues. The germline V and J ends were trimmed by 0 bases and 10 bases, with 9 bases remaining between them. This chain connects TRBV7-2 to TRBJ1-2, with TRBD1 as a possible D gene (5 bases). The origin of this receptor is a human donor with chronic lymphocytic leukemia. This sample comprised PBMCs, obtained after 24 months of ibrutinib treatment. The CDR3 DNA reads TGTGCCAGCAGCTTAGCGGCCGGACACTACACCTTC. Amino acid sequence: CASSLAAGHYTF.